Following are 15 T cell receptor beta chains from one sample sequenced in a study of radiotherapy plus CTLA-4 blockade in lung cancer. Here immunoSEQ multiplex PCR was the method, and the copy in TCRdb shows in-frame clones only, minus some. Altogether about 120,000 clones are present, approximately 90% being singletons, with the ten largest covering 6.9%. The starting material was peripheral blood, obtained from a patient treated with radiotherapy plus ipilimumab. The source of these receptors is a human donor with non-small cell lung cancer that progressed on radiotherapy plus ipilimumab.

The rearrangement joins TRBV4-2 to TRBJ2-7; 7 bases are a match to TRBD2. The trim removed 1 base at V and 2 bases at J, leaving 5 bases unmatched. This CDR3 contains 15 residues. Germline CDR1 reads LGHNA; CDR2 reads YNFKEQ. CDR3 sequence reads: CASSQGRGTTYEQYF. In DNA, the CDR3 is TGTGCCAGCAGCCAAGGAAGAGGGACTACCTACGAGCAGTACTTC.

The chain has TRBV18 and TRBJ2-7; no definite D call. Germline CDR1 KGHSH, CDR2 LQKENI. The CDR3 is 15 residues long. The ends were cut back, 1 base at V and 0 bases at J, with 10 bases in the middle. CDR3 in amino acids: CASSPLRVGSYEQYF. Here the CDR3 DNA reads TGTGCCAGCTCACCACTCCGGGTGGGCTCCTACGAGCAGTACTTC.

This chain connects TRBV13 to TRBJ1-2, with TRBD1 matching 9 bases. The CDR3 totals 16 residues. The germline CDR1 and CDR2 sequences are PRHDT and FYEKMQ (reference sequence). The V segment lost 1 base and the J segment 7 bases; nucleotides outside the gene matches: 10. DNA of the CDR3: TGTGCCAGCAGCTTAGAAGGGACAGGGAGAGCTTTTGGCTACACCTTC. Translation gives CASSLEGTGRAFGYTF.

CDR3 amino acids: CASGQGTTTHNSPLHF. The CDR3 DNA follows: TGTGCCAGCGGACAGGGAACTACAACCCATAATTCACCCCTCCACTTT. The J gene is TRBJ1-6, the V gene TRBV27, with 8 bases aligning to TRBD1. The junction had 11 bases not matched to a gene; V was cut back by 8 bases and J by 5 bases. Germline CDR1 is MNHEY and CDR2 is SMNVEV (reference sequence). The CDR3 loop spans 16 amino acids.

The rearrangement joins TRBV18 to TRBJ2-3; 8 nucleotides agree with TRBD2. V was pared by 3 bases and J by 4 bases, with 12 bases of the junction left unmatched. This CDR3 comprises 17 residues. From germline, CDR1 is KGHSH and CDR2 LQKENI. CDR3 DNA sequence: TGTGCCAGCTCACCCGCCTCCAGCGGGAGCGGGGCAGATACGCAGTATTTT. Protein: CASSPASSGSGADTQYF.

This sequence joins TRBV19 and TRBJ2-2; possible D gene TRBD2, 6 bases. The CDR3 loop spans 11 amino acids. V shed 9 bases and J shed 7 bases, with 9 bases lying between them. The germline gives CDR1 LNHDA, CDR2 SQIVND (reference sequence). The CDR3: CASGGIGELFF. The CDR3 DNA sequence: TGTGCCAGCGGGGGTATCGGGGAGCTGTTTTTT.

The chain combines TRBV27 with TRBJ1-1; the D gene is possibly TRBD1 (6 bases). The CDR3 consists of 13 residues. Germline loops: CDR1 MNHEY, CDR2 SMNVEV (reference sequence). Between the trimmed V and J ends, which lost 8 bases and 1 base, there was a span of 11 bases. The CDR3 protein is CASQARGNTEAFF. The CDR3 DNA follows: TGTGCCAGCCAAGCCAGGGGGAACACTGAAGCTTTCTTT.

The genes are TRBV18 and TRBJ2-1; D gene unclear. Trimming pared 2 bases from V and 15 bases from J, leaving 17 bases between. Looked up from germline, CDR1 is KGHSH and CDR2 is LQKENI. This CDR3 has 13 amino acids. The CDR3: CASSPSLDFPTFF. CDR3 in DNA: TGTGCCAGCTCACCATCTCTCGACTTCCCCACGTTCTTC.

The chain combines TRBV5-1 with TRBJ2-5; TRBD2 might be the D (6 bases). V was pared by 4 bases and J by 4 bases, with 11 bases between. The germline V gene encodes CDR1 SGHRS and CDR2 YFSETQ. The CDR3 has 13 residues. The CDR3 coding sequence is TGCGCCAGCAGCCTGACAGCGGGAGAGACCCAGTACTTC. Its translation is CASSLTAGETQYF.

V and J are TRBV25-1 and TRBJ1-2; D is unclear. This CDR3 has 12 residues. Germline CDR1 MGHDK, CDR2 SYGVNS. Between the trimmed V and J ends, which lost 2 bases and 8 bases, there was a span of 9 bases. The CDR3 coding sequence is TGTGCCAGCAGTGAAGGTCGGCGGGGCTACACCTTC. Translation: CASSEGRRGYTF.

The V gene is TRBV10-1, the J gene TRBJ2-5; a weak D match, TRBD2 (5 bases). V was trimmed by 4 bases and J by 7 bases, leaving 10 bases between them. This CDR3 is 12 amino acids long. Germline CDR1 reads WNHNN; CDR2 reads SYGVQD (reference sequence). For the CDR3, the DNA is TGCGCCAGCAGTGCGGACTCTGGGACCCAGTACTTC. Translating gives CASSADSGTQYF.

The chain is built from TRBV4-1 and TRBJ2-7, with D maybe TRBD1 (6 bases). Looked up from germline, CDR1 is MGHRA and CDR2 is YSYEKL. The CDR3 is 14 amino acids. V gave up 4 bases and J gave up 6 bases, with 16 bases separating them. The CDR3 bases are TGCGCCAGCAGCCGCCACAGGGAAATGGGCGAGCAGTACTTC. Amino acid sequence: CASSRHREMGEQYF.

V is TRBV10-2 and J is TRBJ2-3; no clear D gene. CDR1 and CDR2 (germline): WSHSY, SAAADI. The CDR3 is 15 residues long. With 2 bases removed from V and 3 bases from J, the gap between germline ends came to 12 bases. Written as DNA, the CDR3 is TGCGCCAGCAGTGAGCCGGGTTCGATGACAGATACGCAGTATTTT. This gives the protein CASSEPGSMTDTQYF.

The chain links TRBV5-1 to TRBJ2-7, with TRBD1 matching 7 bases. The CDR3 totals 14 residues. Germline V gene lookup returns CDR1 SGHRS and CDR2 YFSETQ. The V segment lost 4 bases and the J segment 2 bases; nucleotides outside the gene matches: 6. The CDR3 region is CASSPQQGPYEQYF. For the CDR3, the DNA is TGCGCCAGCAGCCCTCAACAGGGGCCCTACGAGCAGTACTTC.

V and J are TRBV2 and TRBJ2-1; 10 bases are shared with TRBD2. The V and J ends lost 4 bases and 4 bases, in that order; junction bases with no gene match: 4. This CDR3 comprises 15 residues. Germline V gene data show CDR1 as SNHLY and CDR2 as FYNNEI. The CDR3 DNA sequence: TGTGCCAGCAGTGCCACTAGCGGGAATTACAATGAGCAGTTCTTC. This translates into CASSATSGNYNEQFF.